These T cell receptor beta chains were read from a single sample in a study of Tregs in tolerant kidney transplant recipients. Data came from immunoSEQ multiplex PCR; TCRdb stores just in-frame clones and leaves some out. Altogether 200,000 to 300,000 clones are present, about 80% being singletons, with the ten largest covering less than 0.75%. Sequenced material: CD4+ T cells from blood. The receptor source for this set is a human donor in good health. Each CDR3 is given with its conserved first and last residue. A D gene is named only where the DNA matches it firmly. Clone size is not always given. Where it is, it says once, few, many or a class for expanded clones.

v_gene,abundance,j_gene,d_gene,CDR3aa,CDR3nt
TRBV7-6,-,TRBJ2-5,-,CASSPQETQYF,TGTGCCAGCAGCCCGCAAGAGACCCAGTACTTC
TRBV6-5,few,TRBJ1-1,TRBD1,CASSWDRVGTEAFF,TGTGCCAGCAGTTGGGACAGGGTGGGGACTGAAGCTTTCTTT
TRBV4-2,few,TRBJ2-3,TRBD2,CASSQAGLAGLGEDTQYF,TGTGCCAGCAGCCAAGCCGGACTAGCGGGACTAGGGGAAGATACGCAGTATTTT
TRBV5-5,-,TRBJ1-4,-,CASSFRNEKLFF,TGTGCCAGCAGCTTCAGGAATGAAAAACTGTTTTTT
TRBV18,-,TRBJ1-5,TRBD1,CASSSDRGNQPQHF,TGTGCCAGCTCATCGGACAGGGGGAATCAGCCCCAGCATTTT
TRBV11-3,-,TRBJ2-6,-,CASSLDGGSAGANVLTF,TGTGCCAGCAGCTTAGATGGGGGCTCAGCAGGGGCCAACGTCCTGACTTTC
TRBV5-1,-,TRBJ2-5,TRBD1,CASSDRQGALETQYF,TGCGCCAGCAGCGATAGACAGGGGGCCCTAGAGACCCAGTACTTC
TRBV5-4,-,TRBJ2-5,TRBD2,CASSSPGLAGGETQYF,TGTGCCAGCAGCTCGCCGGGACTAGCGGGAGGGGAGACCCAGTACTTC
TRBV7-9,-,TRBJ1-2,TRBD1,CASTDRDGGYTF,TGTGCCAGCACCGACAGGGACGGTGGCTACACCTTC
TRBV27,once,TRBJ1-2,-,CASSSFRGNYGYTF,TGTGCCAGCAGTTCATTCCGGGGTAACTATGGCTACACCTTC
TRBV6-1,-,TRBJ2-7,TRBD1,CASRRTGGSDEQYF,TGTGCCAGCCGGCGGACAGGGGGATCGGACGAGCAGTACTTC
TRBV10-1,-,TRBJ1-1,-,CASSEGVHREGTEAFF,TGCGCCAGCAGTGAGGGTGTACACAGGGAGGGCACTGAAGCTTTCTTT
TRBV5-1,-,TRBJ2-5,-,CASSDQPQETQYF,TGCGCCAGCAGCGACCAGCCCCAAGAGACCCAGTACTTC
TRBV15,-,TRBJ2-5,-,CATKFFEGETQYF,TGTGCCACCAAGTTTTTCGAGGGAGAGACCCAGTACTTC
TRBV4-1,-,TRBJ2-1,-,CASSHPGHLEQFF,TGCGCCAGCAGCCACCCCGGGCATTTAGAGCAGTTCTTC
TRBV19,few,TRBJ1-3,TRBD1,CASSMGQRNTIYF,TGTGCCAGTAGTATGGGACAGAGGAACACCATATATTTT
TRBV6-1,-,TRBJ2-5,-,CASSPLGPPEETQYF,TGTGCCAGCAGTCCGCTGGGACCCCCCGAAGAGACCCAGTACTTC
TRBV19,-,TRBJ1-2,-,CASTKVSLNPNYGYTF,TGTGCCAGTACCAAGGTTAGCCTTAATCCTAACTATGGCTACACCTTC
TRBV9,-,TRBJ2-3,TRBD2,CASSVGSGGRTDTQYF,TGTGCCAGCAGCGTAGGGAGCGGGGGACGCACAGATACGCAGTATTTT
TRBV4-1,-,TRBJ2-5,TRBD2,CASSQGTSGSETQYF,TGCGCCAGCAGCCAGGGAACTAGCGGGAGTGAGACCCAGTACTTC
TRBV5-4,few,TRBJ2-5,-,CASTPWGAETQYF,TGTGCCAGCACTCCCTGGGGTGCAGAGACCCAGTACTTC
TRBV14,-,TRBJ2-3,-,CASSQEGRGRTDTQYF,TGTGCCAGCAGCCAAGAGGGCCGAGGCAGAACAGATACGCAGTATTTT
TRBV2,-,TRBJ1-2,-,CASSSTTHGYTF,TGTGCCAGCAGTTCCACGACACATGGCTACACCTTC
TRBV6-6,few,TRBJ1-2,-,CASNRVYGYTF,TGTGCCAGCAATAGAGTCTATGGCTACACCTTC
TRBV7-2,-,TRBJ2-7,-,CASSLLLQGGYEQYF,TGTGCCAGCAGCTTATTGCTGCAGGGGGGATACGAGCAGTACTTC
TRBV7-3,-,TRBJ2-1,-,CASSYLAAAYNEQFF,TGTGCCAGCAGCTACCTAGCAGCGGCCTACAATGAGCAGTTCTTC
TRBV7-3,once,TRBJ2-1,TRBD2,CASSLGTSAYNEQFF,TGTGCCAGCAGCTTGGGGACTAGCGCCTACAATGAGCAGTTCTTC
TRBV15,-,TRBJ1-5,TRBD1,CATSRTTSSRQGYNQPQHF,TGTGCCACCAGCAGAACAACTTCTAGCAGACAGGGTTACAATCAGCCCCAGCATTTT
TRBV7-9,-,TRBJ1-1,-,CASSLGAVKNTEAFF,TGTGCCAGCAGCTTGGGAGCGGTTAAGAACACTGAAGCTTTCTTT
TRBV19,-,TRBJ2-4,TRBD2,CASLPAGGDIQYF,TGTGCCAGCCTGCCAGCGGGGGGCGACATTCAGTACTTC
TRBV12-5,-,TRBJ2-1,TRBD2,CASGLGGWALAGGPGNEQFF,TGTGCTAGTGGTTTGGGGGGTTGGGCACTAGCGGGAGGGCCGGGAAATGAGCAGTTCTTC
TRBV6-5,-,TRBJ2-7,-,CASSYQDSYEQYF,TGTGCCAGCAGTTACCAGGACAGTTACGAGCAGTACTTC
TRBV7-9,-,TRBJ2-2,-,CASSPSVFRWDTGELFF,TGTGCCAGCAGCCCTTCGGTTTTTCGGTGGGACACCGGGGAGCTGTTTTTT
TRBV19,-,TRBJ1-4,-,CASSIPRNNEKLFF,TGTGCCAGTAGTATCCCCAGGAATAATGAAAAACTGTTTTTT
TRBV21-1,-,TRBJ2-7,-,CASSKSRTSGIYEQYF,TGTGCCAGCAGCAAAAGTCGGACTAGCGGGATATACGAGCAGTACTTC